The rows below give T cell receptor beta chains drawn from one sample of a study of siplizumab effects on memory and regulatory T cells. Libraries were prepared by immunoSEQ multiplex PCR; TCRdb keeps only in-frame clonotypes and omits some of them. The sample lists about 94,000 clones, nearly 95% seen once, with less than 0.4% in the top ten. Specimen: non-Treg CD4+ T cells sorted from blood. Receptor source: a human donor in good health. Each CDR3 is given with its conserved first and last residue. The D gene is left open where the match is weak. Size is omitted from some rows. Given values are once, few, many or a class for expanded clones.

J,D,V,size,DNA,CDR3
TRBJ2-5,NA,TRBV6-5,NA,TGTGCCAGCAGTTATCCAGGTCAAGAGACCCAGTACTTC,CASSYPGQETQYF
TRBJ1-2,NA,TRBV6-4,NA,TGTGCCAGCTGGACAGTCACTGGGTATGGCTACACCTTC,CASWTVTGYGYTF
TRBJ1-2,NA,TRBV7-2,NA,TGTGCCAGCACCCCCGGGGGATATTCCTATGGCTACACCTTC,CASTPGGYSYGYTF
TRBJ1-6,NA,TRBV30,NA,TGTGCCTGGAGTGTAAGCGTCCGTAATTCACCCCTCCACTTT,CAWSVSVRNSPLHF
TRBJ2-7,TRBD1,TRBV5-4,NA,TGTGCCAGCAGCTTAGCCGGGACAGGGGGCTACGAGCAGTACTTC,CASSLAGTGGYEQYF
TRBJ1-1,NA,TRBV27,NA,TGTGCCAGCTCCTCGGAGGCAGCCCCGAACACTGAAGCTTTCTTT,CASSSEAAPNTEAFF
TRBJ1-1,NA,TRBV5-1,NA,TGCGCCAGCAGCTTGACAAGGATTGACACTGAAGCTTTCTTT,CASSLTRIDTEAFF
TRBJ1-6,TRBD1,TRBV6-1,NA,TGTGCCAGCAGTGACGCGGACAGGGCTTCCTATAATTCACCCCTCCACTTT,CASSDADRASYNSPLHF
TRBJ2-5,NA,TRBV7-9,NA,TGTGCCAGCAGCCCCCAGGCGGGGGCCGGAGAGACCCAGTACTTC,CASSPQAGAGETQYF
TRBJ2-1,TRBD2,TRBV11-2,few,TGTGCCAGCAGCTTCTCACTAGCGGGGAATGAGCAGTTCTTC,CASSFSLAGNEQFF
TRBJ2-7,NA,TRBV27,NA,TGTGCCAGCAGCCGATATGGGTCCGGGACGGAAAGCTACGAGCAGTACTTC,CASSRYGSGTESYEQYF
TRBJ1-2,NA,TRBV25-1,NA,TGTGCCAGCAGCCGGGGGAACTATGGCTACACCTTC,CASSRGNYGYTF
TRBJ2-7,NA,TRBV6-5,NA,TGTGCCACCCACAAAGAGACTAGTAACGGCGAGCAGTACTTC,CATHKETSNGEQYF
TRBJ1-2,NA,TRBV5-1,once,TGCGCCAGCAGGGAGGGACCGGCCCGAGCCTATGGCTACACCTTC,CASREGPARAYGYTF